What follows is one TCR beta chain and its context. The sample belongs to a study of Tregs in tolerant kidney transplant recipients. The repertoire was sequenced with immunoSEQ multiplex PCR; TCRdb's copy has only in-frame clones and lacks some. The table shows tens of thousands of clones, with less than 95% occurring only once. V was trimmed by 0 bases and J by 8 bases, leaving 10 bases between them. The CDR3 spans 13 residues. Germline V gene sequence: CDR1 GTSNPN, CDR2 SVGIG (reference sequence). This clonotype was sampled from a human donor in good health. V is TRBV30 and J is TRBJ1-4, with D tentatively TRBD1 (5 bases). Input material: Tregs from blood. The CDR3 spells CAWSVQVSEKLFF. In nucleotides, the CDR3 is TGTGCCTGGAGTGTACAGGTCTCCGAAAAACTGTTTTTT.